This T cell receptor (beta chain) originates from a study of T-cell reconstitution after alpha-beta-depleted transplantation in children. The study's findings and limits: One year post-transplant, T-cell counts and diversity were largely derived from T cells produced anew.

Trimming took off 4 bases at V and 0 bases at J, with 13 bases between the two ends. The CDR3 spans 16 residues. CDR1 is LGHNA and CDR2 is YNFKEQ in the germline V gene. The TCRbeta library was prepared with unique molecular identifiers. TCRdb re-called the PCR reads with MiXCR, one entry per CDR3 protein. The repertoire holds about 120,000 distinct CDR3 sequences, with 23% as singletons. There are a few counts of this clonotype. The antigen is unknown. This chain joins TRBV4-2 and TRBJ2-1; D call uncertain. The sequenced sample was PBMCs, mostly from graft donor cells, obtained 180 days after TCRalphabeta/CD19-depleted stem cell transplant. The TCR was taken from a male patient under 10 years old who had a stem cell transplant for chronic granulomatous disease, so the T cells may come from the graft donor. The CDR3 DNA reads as TGTGCCAGCAGCCCTCAGATGCAGGTCTCCTACAATGAGCAGTTCTTC. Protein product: CASSPQMQVSYNEQFF.